Each of the 11 T cell receptor beta chains below was sequenced from the same sample in a study of blood T cell repertoires in COVID-19. The repertoire was sequenced with immunoSEQ multiplex PCR; TCRdb's copy has only in-frame clones and lacks some. The sample holds fewer than 300,000 clones, around 89% seen once. Sequencing was done on a sample of PBMCs or T cells enriched from blood (not recorded which). The receptors originated from a man aged 35 to 55 who had recovered from COVID-19.

The rearrangement uses TRBV6-5 and TRBJ2-2; 10 bases map to TRBD1. Losses at the gene ends were 6 bases for V and 5 bases for J; bases not matched to a gene: 6. CDR3 length equals 15 residues. Looked up from germline, CDR1 is MNHEY and CDR2 is SVGAGI. The CDR3 coding sequence is TGTGCCAGCAGGGGGACAGGGGAAGGTACCGGGGAGCTGTTTTTT. Protein product: CASRGTGEGTGELFF.

This chain connects TRBV2 to TRBJ2-3; 7 nucleotides match TRBD1. Germline lookup yields CDR1 SNHLY and CDR2 FYNNEI. This CDR3 is 14 amino acids long. V shed 3 bases and J 2 bases; nucleotides not matched to a gene: 2. CDR3 nucleotides: TGTGCCAGCAGTGACGACAGGGCCACAGATACGCAGTATTTT. Protein sequence: CASSDDRATDTQYF.

The J gene is TRBJ1-3, the V gene TRBV10-2; TRBD1 aligns across 8 bases. J was trimmed by 8 bases and V by 10 bases; bases with no gene match: 10. The CDR3 is 13 residues long. Per the germline V gene, CDR1 is WSHSY and CDR2 is SAAADI. The CDR3 reads CAIQGERSDTIYF. The CDR3 bases are TGCGCCATACAGGGGGAAAGGTCGGACACCATATATTTT.

The chain combines TRBV10-2 with TRBJ2-5; 13 bases fit TRBD2. After removal of 6 bases from V and 7 bases from J, the junction contained 8 bases not matched to a gene. Looked up from germline, CDR1 is WSHSY and CDR2 is SAAADI. The CDR3 is 15 residues long. CDR3 loop: CASRGTSGDRGTQYF. CDR3 DNA: TGCGCCAGCAGGGGGACTAGCGGGGACCGTGGGACCCAGTACTTC.

The chain is built from TRBV7-8 and TRBJ1-3; a possible D gene is TRBD1 (5 bases). Trimming cost V 5 bases and J 0 bases, with 14 bases left between them. This CDR3 has 16 residues. Per germline, CDR1 SGHVS and CDR2 FQNEAQ. CDR3: CASSHLGGGSGNTIYF. The CDR3 DNA reads TGTGCCAGCAGCCACCTCGGGGGAGGCTCTGGAAACACCATATATTTT. Filled out from reference TRBV7-8 and TRBJ1-3, the complete variable domain reads GAGVSQSPRYKVAKRGQDVALRCDPISGHVSLFWYQQALGQGPEFLTYFQNEAQLDKSGLPSDRFFAERPEGSVSTLKIQRTQQEDSAVYLCASSHLGGGSGNTIYFGEGSWLTVV.

The chain combines TRBV5-8 with TRBJ1-6; 7 bases fit TRBD1. The CDR3 spans 18 residues. Looked up from germline, CDR1 is SGHTS and CDR2 is YDEGEE. V was clipped by 3 bases and J by 0 bases; unmatched bases: 9. CDR3: CASSSYRGLSSYNSPLHF. For the CDR3, the DNA is TGTGCCAGCAGCTCCTACAGGGGCCTCAGCTCCTATAATTCACCCCTCCACTTT. The full variable domain, in which reference TRBV5-8 and TRBJ1-6 provide the parts outside the CDR3, is EAGVTQSPTHLIKTRGQQATLRCSPISGHTSVYWYQQALGLGLQFLLWYDEGEERNRGNFPPRFSGRQFPNYSSELNVNALELEDSALYLCASSSYRGLSSYNSPLHFGNGTRLTVT.

The chain carries TRBV19 and TRBJ1-5, with D perhaps TRBD1 (5 bases). This CDR3 region has 15 residues. Deletions cut 7 bases from V and 3 bases from J, with 16 bases between. The germline V gene encodes CDR1 LNHDA and CDR2 SQIVND (reference sequence). Written as DNA, the CDR3 is TGTGCCAGTACCCCTGGAAGGGGTGACAATCAGCCCCAGCATTTT. It codes for CASTPGRGDNQPQHF.

This rearrangement joins TRBV4-1 to TRBJ2-1, with D maybe TRBD2 (5 bases). V dropped 0 bases and J dropped 7 bases, with 13 bases sitting between them. Germline loops: CDR1 MGHRA, CDR2 YSYEKL. This CDR3 comprises 15 residues. The CDR3 DNA reads as TGCGCCAGCAGCCAAGATCTTGGGCGCGGGAATGAGCAGTTCTTC. As protein: CASSQDLGRGNEQFF.

V usage is TRBV11-2 and J usage is TRBJ2-7, with 9 bases identical to TRBD2. The CDR3 is 14 amino acids. Per germline, CDR1 SGHAT and CDR2 FQNNGV. Germline trimming cut 5 bases from V and 6 bases from J; bases unmatched to any gene: 8. DNA of the CDR3: TGTGCCAGCAGCAAGCCGGGACTAGCATCCGAGCAGTACTTC. Protein product: CASSKPGLASEQYF.

This clone was picked up a small number of times. V and J are TRBV11-2 and TRBJ2-6; weak D call: TRBD2 (5 bases). The CDR3 contains 18 residues. Germline loops: CDR1 SGHAT, CDR2 FQNNGV. V dropped 2 bases and J dropped 0 bases, with 14 bases sitting between them. In nucleotides, the CDR3 is TGTGCCAGCAGCTTAATGGACTCATACCTCTCTGGGGCCAACGTCCTGACTTTC. It translates to CASSLMDSYLSGANVLTF. The whole variable domain, filled in from reference TRBV11-2 and TRBJ2-6, reads EAGVAQSPRYKIIEKRQSVAFWCNPISGHATLYWYQQILGQGPKLLIQFQNNGVVDDSQLPKDRFSAERLKGVDSTLKIQPAKLEDSAVYLCASSLMDSYLSGANVLTFGAGSRLTVL.

V usage is TRBV24-1 and J usage is TRBJ2-1; 14 nucleotides line up with TRBD2. V lost 1 base to trimming and J lost 5 bases; unmatched junction nucleotides: 3. The CDR3 is 17 amino acids. CDR1 and CDR2 from the germline V gene are KGHDR and SFDVKD. CDR3: CATSDFRTSGRNNEQFF. The CDR3 DNA reads as TGTGCCACCAGTGATTTCCGGACTAGCGGGAGGAACAATGAGCAGTTCTTC.